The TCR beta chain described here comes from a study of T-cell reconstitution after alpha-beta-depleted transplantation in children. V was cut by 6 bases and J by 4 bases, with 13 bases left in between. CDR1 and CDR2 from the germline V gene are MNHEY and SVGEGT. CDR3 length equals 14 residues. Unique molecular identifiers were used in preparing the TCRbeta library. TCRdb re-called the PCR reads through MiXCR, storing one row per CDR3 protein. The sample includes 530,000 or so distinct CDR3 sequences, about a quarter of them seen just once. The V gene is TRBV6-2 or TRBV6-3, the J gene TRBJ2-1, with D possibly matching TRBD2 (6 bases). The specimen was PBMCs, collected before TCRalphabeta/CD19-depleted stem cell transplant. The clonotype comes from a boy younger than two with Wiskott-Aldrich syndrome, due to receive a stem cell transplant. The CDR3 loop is CASSSGGAYNEQFF. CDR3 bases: TGTGCCAGCAGCTCGGGCGGGGCATACAATGAGCAGTTCTTC.